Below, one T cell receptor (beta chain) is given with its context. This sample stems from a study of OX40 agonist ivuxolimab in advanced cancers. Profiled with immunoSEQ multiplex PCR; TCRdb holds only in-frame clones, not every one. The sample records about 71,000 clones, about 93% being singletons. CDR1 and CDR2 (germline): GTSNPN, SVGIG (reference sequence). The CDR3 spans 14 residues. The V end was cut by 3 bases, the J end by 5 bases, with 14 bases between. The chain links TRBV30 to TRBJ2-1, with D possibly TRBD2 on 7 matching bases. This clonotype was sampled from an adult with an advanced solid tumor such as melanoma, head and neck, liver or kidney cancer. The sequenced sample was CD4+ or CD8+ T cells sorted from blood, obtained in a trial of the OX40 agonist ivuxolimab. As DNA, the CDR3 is TGTGCCTGGAGGTCGGGGGGCGTCCACAATGAGCAGTTCTTC. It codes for CAWRSGGVHNEQFF.